This T cell receptor beta chain was sequenced for a study of blood T cell repertoires in COVID-19. Background on the study: COVID-19 samples collected from the United States, Italy and Spain covered acute and convalescent phases. The analysed material was cDNA or gDNA that came from T cells, B-cell-depleted T cells, or PBMCs.

This clone was detected only once. This CDR3 is 15 amino acids long. CDR1 and CDR2 from the germline V gene are SGHNT and YYREEE (reference sequence). The V and J ends lost 4 bases and 2 bases respectively, with 15 bases between them. How the authors handled the data: Using reference gene primer amplification, nucleated cell counts were estimated. Data came from immunoSEQ multiplex PCR; TCRdb stores just in-frame clones and leaves some out. Clonal size and the V and J genes are those of that table, whereas D and trimming came from the DNA. The sample lists fewer than 250,000 clones, around four fifths seen once, with about 10% in the top ten.

The sequence was collected from a woman at least 80 years old with COVID-19, enrolled during active disease. Sequences were obtained from peripheral blood. The V gene is TRBV5-4, the J gene TRBJ1-1; D call uncertain. The CDR3 here is CASSPSQTINTEAFF. For the CDR3, the DNA is TGTGCCAGCAGCCCTTCACAGACGATAAACACTGAAGCTTTCTTT.